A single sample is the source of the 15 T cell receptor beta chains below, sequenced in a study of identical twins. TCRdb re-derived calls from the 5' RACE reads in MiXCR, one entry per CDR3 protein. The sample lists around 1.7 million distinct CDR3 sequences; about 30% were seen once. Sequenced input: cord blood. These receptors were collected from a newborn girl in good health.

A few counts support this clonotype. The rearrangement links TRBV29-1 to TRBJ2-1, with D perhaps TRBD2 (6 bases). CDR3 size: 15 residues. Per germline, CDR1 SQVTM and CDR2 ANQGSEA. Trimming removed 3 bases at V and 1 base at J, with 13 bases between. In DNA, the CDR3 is TGCAGCGTTGACCCCGGCGGGGCTTCCTACAATGAGCAGTTCTTC. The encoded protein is CSVDPGGASYNEQFF.

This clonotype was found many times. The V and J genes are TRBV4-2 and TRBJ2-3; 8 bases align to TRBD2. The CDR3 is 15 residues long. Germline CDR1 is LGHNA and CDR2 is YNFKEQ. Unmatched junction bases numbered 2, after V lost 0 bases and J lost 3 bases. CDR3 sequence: CASSQDGTRTDTQYF. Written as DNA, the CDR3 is TGTGCCAGCAGCCAAGATGGGACTAGAACAGATACGCAGTATTTT.

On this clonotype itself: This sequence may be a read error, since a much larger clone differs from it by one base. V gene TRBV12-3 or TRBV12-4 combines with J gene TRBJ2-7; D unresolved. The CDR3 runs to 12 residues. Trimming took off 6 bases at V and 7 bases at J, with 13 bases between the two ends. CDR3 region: CASSITFGEQYF. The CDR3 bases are TGTGCCAGCAGCATTACGTTCGGTGAGCAGTACTTC.

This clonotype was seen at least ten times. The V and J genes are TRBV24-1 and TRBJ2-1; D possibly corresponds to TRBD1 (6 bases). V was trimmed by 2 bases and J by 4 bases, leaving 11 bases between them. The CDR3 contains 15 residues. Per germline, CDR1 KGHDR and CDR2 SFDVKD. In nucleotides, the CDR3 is TGTGCCACCAGTGATTGGGGGCTAGCATACAATGAGCAGTTCTTC. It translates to CATSDWGLAYNEQFF.

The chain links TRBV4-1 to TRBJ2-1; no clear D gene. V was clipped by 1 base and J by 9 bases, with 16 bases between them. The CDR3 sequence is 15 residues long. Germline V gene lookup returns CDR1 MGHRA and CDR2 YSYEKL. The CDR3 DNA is TGCGCCAGCAGCCAAGGTCTAGTTTGGGCCGGTGAGCAGTTCTTC. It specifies CASSQGLVWAGEQFF.

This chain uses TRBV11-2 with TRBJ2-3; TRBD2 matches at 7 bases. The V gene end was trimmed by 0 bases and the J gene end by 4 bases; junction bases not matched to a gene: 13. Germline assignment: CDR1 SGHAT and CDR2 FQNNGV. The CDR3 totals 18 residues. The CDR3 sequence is CASSLDDTSGIRADTQYF. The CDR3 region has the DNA TGTGCCAGCAGCTTAGATGACACAAGCGGGATAAGGGCAGATACGCAGTATTTT. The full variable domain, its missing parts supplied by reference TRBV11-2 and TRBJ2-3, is EAGVAQSPRYKIIEKRQSVAFWCNPISGHATLYWYQQILGQGPKLLIQFQNNGVVDDSQLPKDRFSAERLKGVDSTLKIQPAKLEDSAVYLCASSLDDTSGIRADTQYFGPGTRLTVL.

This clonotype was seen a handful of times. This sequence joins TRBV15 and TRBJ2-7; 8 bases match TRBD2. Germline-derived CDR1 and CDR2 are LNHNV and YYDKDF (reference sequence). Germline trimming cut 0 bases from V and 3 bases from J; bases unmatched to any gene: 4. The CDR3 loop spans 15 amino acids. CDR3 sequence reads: CATSRESGSHYEQYF. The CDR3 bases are TGTGCCACCAGCAGAGAAAGCGGGAGCCACTACGAGCAGTACTTC.

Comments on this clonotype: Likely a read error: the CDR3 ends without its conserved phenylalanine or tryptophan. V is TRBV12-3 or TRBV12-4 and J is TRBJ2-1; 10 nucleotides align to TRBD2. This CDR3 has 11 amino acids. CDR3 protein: CASSIAGGQFL. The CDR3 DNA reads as TGTGCCAGCAGTATAGCGGGGGGGCAGTTCCTC.

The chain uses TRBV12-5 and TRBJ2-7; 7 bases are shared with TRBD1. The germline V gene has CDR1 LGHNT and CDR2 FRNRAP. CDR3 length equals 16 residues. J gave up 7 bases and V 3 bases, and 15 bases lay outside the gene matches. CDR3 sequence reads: CASGFVTGALYNEQYF. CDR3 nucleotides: TGTGCTAGTGGTTTTGTTACAGGGGCCCTCTACAATGAGCAGTACTTC.

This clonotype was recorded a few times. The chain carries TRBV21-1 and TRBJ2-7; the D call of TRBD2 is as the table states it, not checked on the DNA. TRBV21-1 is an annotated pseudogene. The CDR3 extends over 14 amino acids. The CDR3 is CASSKATSGDGQYF. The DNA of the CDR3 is TGTGCCAGCAGCAAAGCGACTAGCGGGGACGGGCAGTACTTC.

The CDR3 spells CSVKGVGGGPDTQYF. Written as DNA, the CDR3 is TGCAGCGTTAAAGGGGTGGGAGGCGGCCCAGATACGCAGTATTTT. The V gene is TRBV29-1, the J gene TRBJ2-3; a possible D gene is TRBD2 (6 bases). CDR1 and CDR2 from the germline V gene are SQVTM and ANQGSEA. The CDR3 covers 15 residues. The V gene lost 5 bases and the J gene lost 4 bases, with 19 bases spanning the gap.

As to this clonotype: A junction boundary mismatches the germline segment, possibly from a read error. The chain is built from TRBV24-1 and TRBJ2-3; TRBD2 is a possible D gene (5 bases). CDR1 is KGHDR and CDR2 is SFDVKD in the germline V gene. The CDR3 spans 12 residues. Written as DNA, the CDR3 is TGTGCCTCCAGTGATCCTAGTGGAGGGCAGTATTTT. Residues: CASSDPSGGQYF.

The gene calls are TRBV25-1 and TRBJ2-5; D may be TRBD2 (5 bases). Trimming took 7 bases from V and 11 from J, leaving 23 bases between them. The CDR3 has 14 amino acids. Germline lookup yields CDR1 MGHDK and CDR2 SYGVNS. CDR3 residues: CASNGIGELREQYF. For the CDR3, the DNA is TGTGCCAGCAACGGTATTGGGGAGCTACGTGAGCAGTACTTC. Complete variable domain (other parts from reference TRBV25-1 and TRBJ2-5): EADIYQTPRYLVIGTGKKITLECSQTMGHDKMYWYQQDPGMELHLIHYSYGVNSTEKGDLSSESTVSRIRTEHFPLTLESARPSHTSQYLCASNGIGELREQYFGPGTRLLVL.

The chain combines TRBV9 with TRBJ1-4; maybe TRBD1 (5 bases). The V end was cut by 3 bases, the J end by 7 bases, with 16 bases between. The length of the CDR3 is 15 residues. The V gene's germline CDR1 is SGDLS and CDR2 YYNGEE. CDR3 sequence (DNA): TGTGCCAGCAGCGCTTCCGGGACGGGGGGTGAAAAACTGTTTTTT. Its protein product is CASSASGTGGEKLFF.

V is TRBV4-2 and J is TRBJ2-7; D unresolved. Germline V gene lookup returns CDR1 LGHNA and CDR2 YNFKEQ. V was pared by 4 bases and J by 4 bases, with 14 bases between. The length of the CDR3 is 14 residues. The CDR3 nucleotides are TGTGCCAGCAGCCTTTTGCAGACCCTATACGAGCAGTACTTC. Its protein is CASSLLQTLYEQYF.